The 31 T cell receptor beta chains given below trace back to one sample, sequenced in a study of human T cells and chemical hapten exposure. Each CDR3 protein gets one entry after TCRdb re-called the RACE reads with MiXCR. Among just under 40,000 distinct CDR3 sequences, about 12% were seen once, and the ten largest hold about 2.5%. Time point in this sample: patch test 3, about 24 weeks after DPC sensitization. The treatment is: therapeutic diphenylcyclopropenone sensitization with weekly scalp DPC. Unfractionated whole blood served as the source for total RNA extraction. Sequenced material: whole blood, taken in connection with sensitization to the hapten diphenylcyclopropenone (DPC). The receptors originated from a woman aged 40 to 50 with alopecia areata. Some clones in this sample may be carry-over from other donors' samples.

This clonotype appeared a few times. V usage is TRBV7-2 and J usage is TRBJ1-1, with D unclear. V lost 6 bases, J lost 2 bases, and 13 bases lay in between. CDR3 size: 14 residues. Germline loops: CDR1 SGHTA, CDR2 FQGNSA. CDR3 protein: CASSFDGINTEAFF. In nucleotides, the CDR3 is TGTGCCAGCAGTTTCGACGGAATAAACACTGAAGCTTTCTTT.

The chain links TRBV7-2 to TRBJ1-4; 7 positions agree with TRBD1. The CDR3 covers 15 residues. CDR1 SGHTA and CDR2 FQGNSA come from the germline V gene. The V gene end was trimmed by 7 bases and the J gene end by 3 bases; junction bases not matched to a gene: 8. CDR3 nucleotide sequence: TGTGCCAGCAATTTACAGGGGACGGCTAATGAAAAACTGTTTTTT. It codes for CASNLQGTANEKLFF.

There are a few counts of this clonotype. The chain couples TRBV4-3 to TRBJ2-1; 10 bases line up with TRBD2. Trimming took 3 bases from V and 9 from J; bases not matched to a gene: 11. Germline V gene sequence: CDR1 LGHNA, CDR2 YSLEER. CDR3 length: 16 amino acids. The CDR3 sequence: CASSHPLAGASSEQFF. The CDR3 DNA is TGCGCCAGCAGCCACCCTCTAGCGGGGGCTTCATCTGAGCAGTTCTTC.

This clonotype has a handful of counts. The chain couples TRBV7-9 to TRBJ2-7; D unresolved. The CDR3 totals 13 residues. Germline CDR1 is SEHNR and CDR2 is FQNEAQ (reference sequence). Trimming stripped 0 bases from V and 3 bases from J, with 6 bases between. The CDR3 loop is CASSLARHYEQYF. CDR3 bases: TGTGCCAGCAGCTTAGCCCGCCACTACGAGCAGTACTTC.

There are a few counts of this clonotype. The chain recombines TRBV19 with TRBJ1-5; the match to TRBD1 covers 10 bases. Germline V lookup: CDR1 LNHDA, CDR2 SQIVND (reference sequence). The CDR3 is made up of 14 amino acids. J lost 7 bases, V lost 7 bases, and 7 bases had no gene match. The DNA of the CDR3 is TGTGCCAGTACCCCGACAGGGGGCGAGCAGCCCCAGCATTTT. This translates into CASTPTGGEQPQHF. The whole variable domain, remainder taken from reference TRBV19 and TRBJ1-5, is DGGITQSPKYLFRKEGQNVTLSCEQNLNHDAMYWYRQDPGQGLRLIYYSQIVNDFQKGDIAEGYSVSREKKESFPLTVTSAQKNPTAFYLCASTPTGGEQPQHFGDGTRLSIL.

V usage is TRBV7-3 and J usage is TRBJ2-1; unclear D gene. V lost 6 bases and J 7 bases, leaving 13 bases between the germline ends. Germline V gives CDR1 SGHTA, CDR2 FQGTGA. The CDR3 covers 13 residues. As DNA, the CDR3 is TGTGCCAGCAGTGAAGGATTAATTAATGAGCAGTTCTTC. It is translated as CASSEGLINEQFF.

This clonotype appeared many times. This chain connects TRBV28 to TRBJ1-2, with D tentatively TRBD1 (6 bases). This CDR3 has 13 residues. V dropped 2 bases and J dropped 7 bases, with 11 bases sitting between them. Looked up from germline, CDR1 is MDHEN and CDR2 is SYDVKM. CDR3: CASSLGGGAGYTF. DNA for the CDR3: TGTGCCAGCAGTTTAGGGGGGGGCGCTGGCTACACCTTC.

This clonotype was detected many times. The chain has TRBV30 and TRBJ1-1; D remains ambiguous. Germline CDR1 is GTSNPN and CDR2 is SVGIG (reference sequence). This CDR3 is 11 amino acids long. Trimming stripped 5 bases from V and 4 bases from J, with 8 bases between. The DNA for the CDR3 is TGTGCCTGGGAGACGGGCACTGAAGCTTTCTTT. It is translated as CAWETGTEAFF.

This clonotype has only a few counts. The chain employs TRBV9 and TRBJ2-1, with D possibly being TRBD2 (6 bases). CDR1 and CDR2 (germline): SGDLS, YYNGEE. With 0 bases removed from V and 0 bases from J, the gap between germline ends came to 7 bases. The CDR3 has 15 residues. This CDR3 is CASSVGSGSYNEQFF. The CDR3 DNA is TGTGCCAGCAGCGTAGGTAGCGGCTCCTACAATGAGCAGTTCTTC.

In this sample, this clonotype turned up a few times. V gene TRBV11-3 combines with J gene TRBJ2-7; 9 nucleotides agree with TRBD1. The length of the CDR3 is 12 residues. V was clipped by 10 bases and J by 7 bases; unmatched bases: 8. Germline V CDR1 and CDR2: SGHNT, YENEEA. CDR3 bases: TGTGCCACCAGGACAGGGGCAACGGAGCAGTACTTC. Amino acid sequence: CATRTGATEQYF.

This clonotype was picked up a small number of times. The chain is built from TRBV28 and TRBJ2-7, with D possibly TRBD1 on 5 matching bases. Trimming took 3 bases from V and 3 from J, leaving 9 bases between them. In germline, CDR1 is MDHEN, CDR2 SYDVKM. The CDR3 consists of 13 residues. CDR3 DNA sequence: TGTGCCAGCAGTTTTGACGGACACTACGAGCAGTACTTC. This gives the protein CASSFDGHYEQYF. The full variable domain, its missing parts supplied by reference TRBV28 and TRBJ2-7, is DVKVTQSSRYLVKRTGEKVFLECVQDMDHENMFWYRQDPGLGLRLIYFSYDVKMKEKGDIPEGYSVSREKKERFSLILESASTNQTSMYLCASSFDGHYEQYFGPGTRLTVT.

This clonotype was seen only a few times. V is TRBV12-3 or TRBV12-4 and J is TRBJ2-1; possibly TRBD1 or TRBD2 for D (5 bases each). The CDR3 is made up of 14 amino acids. Trimming stripped 7 bases from V and 8 bases from J, with 18 bases between. CDR3 loop: CASTLGPLGDEQFF. CDR3 in DNA: TGTGCCAGCACTCTGGGCCCCTTGGGGGATGAGCAGTTCTTC.

The chain joins TRBV7-6 to TRBJ2-1, with 11 nucleotides matching TRBD2. The germline CDR1 and CDR2 sequences are SGHVS and FNYEAQ. The CDR3 consists of 16 residues. With 1 base clipped from V and 8 bases from J, the junction kept 7 bases outside the gene matches. The CDR3 loop is CASSLESASGRYEQFF. The CDR3 DNA reads TGTGCCAGCAGCTTAGAGTCCGCTAGCGGGAGGTATGAGCAGTTCTTC.

In its sample, this clonotype was seen many times. The V call is TRBV9, the J call TRBJ1-6, with D unclear. V was trimmed by 0 bases and J by 8 bases, leaving 6 bases between them. Germline V gives CDR1 SGDLS, CDR2 YYNGEE. There are 13 residues in the CDR3. The DNA of the CDR3 is TGTGCCAGCAGCGTAGGTAACGATTCACCCCTCCACTTT. Translating it yields CASSVGNDSPLHF.

This clonotype showed up just a few times. The chain joins TRBV9 to TRBJ2-5; D ambiguous. CDR3 length equals 15 residues. Germline assignment: CDR1 SGDLS and CDR2 YYNGEE. V was pared by 0 bases and J by 2 bases, with 11 bases between. This CDR3 is CASSVDGWSQETQYF. DNA of the CDR3: TGTGCCAGCAGCGTAGACGGCTGGTCACAAGAGACCCAGTACTTC.

This clonotype was observed many times. The rearrangement links TRBV19 to TRBJ1-5; 7 nucleotides agree with TRBD1. Germline lookup yields CDR1 LNHDA and CDR2 SQIVND (reference sequence). Losses at the gene ends were 10 bases for V and 4 bases for J; bases not matched to a gene: 7. This CDR3 contains 13 residues. DNA for the CDR3: TGTGCCACACGACAGGGATGGAATCAGCCCCAGCATTTT. This sequence encodes CATRQGWNQPQHF.

This rearrangement joins TRBV9 to TRBJ1-1; D is ambiguous. Trimming removed 0 bases at V and 1 base at J, with 7 bases between. This CDR3 is built from 14 residues. Germline assignment: CDR1 SGDLS and CDR2 YYNGEE. The CDR3 reads CASSVAQANTEAFF. CDR3 coding DNA: TGTGCCAGCAGCGTAGCTCAGGCGAACACTGAAGCTTTCTTT.

This chain links TRBV2 with TRBJ2-7, with D tentatively TRBD1 or TRBD2 (5 bases each). The germline V gene encodes CDR1 SNHLY and CDR2 FYNNEI. This CDR3 region has 14 residues. V dropped 7 bases and J dropped 1 base, with 14 bases sitting between them. CDR3 DNA: TGTGCCAGCAATTGGGGGACGGTATCCTACGAGCAGTACTTC. Residues: CASNWGTVSYEQYF.

The chain is built from TRBV28 and TRBJ1-5; D is unresolved. The CDR3 spans 12 residues. Germline-derived CDR1 and CDR2 are MDHEN and SYDVKM. Trimming removed 3 bases from V and 9 bases from J, with 9 bases in between. DNA for the CDR3: TGTGCCAGCAGTTTGCCCATGTCGCCCCAGCATTTT. This translates into CASSLPMSPQHF.

This clonotype was observed a handful of times. The V call is TRBV23-1, the J call TRBJ2-5; perhaps D is TRBD1 or TRBD2 (6 bases each). TRBV23-1 is given ORF status, its function remaining uncertain. The CDR3 consists of 17 residues. V gave up 4 bases and J gave up 0 bases, with 18 bases separating them. CDR3 sequence: CASSLKGGNPYQETQYF. The CDR3 bases are TGCGCCAGCAGTCTCAAGGGGGGCAACCCGTACCAAGAGACCCAGTACTTC.

The rearrangement uses TRBV15 and TRBJ2-7; D is unclear. V was cut by 3 bases and J by 1 base, with 7 bases left in between. The CDR3 contains 13 residues. Germline V lookup: CDR1 LNHNV, CDR2 YYDKDF (reference sequence). The CDR3 protein is CATSSAGSYEQYF. DNA for the CDR3: TGTGCCACCAGCAGTGCAGGATCCTACGAGCAGTACTTC.

The CDR3 region is CASSPKGASGGNEQFF. In DNA, the CDR3 is TGTGCCAGCTCACCAAAGGGGGCTAGCGGGGGCAATGAGCAGTTCTTC. The chain combines TRBV18 with TRBJ2-1, with 10 bases identical to TRBD2. V lost 2 bases to trimming and J lost 6 bases; unmatched junction nucleotides: 7. CDR1 is KGHSH, CDR2 LQKENI, per germline. The CDR3 has 16 amino acids.

V and J are TRBV29-1 and TRBJ2-5, with D possibly matching TRBD1 (5 bases). CDR1 is SQVTM, CDR2 ANQGSEA, per germline. The CDR3 extends over 12 amino acids. With 8 bases removed from V and 5 bases from J, the gap between germline ends came to 15 bases. This CDR3 is CSLVLGQETQYF. The CDR3, as DNA: TGCAGCCTAGTTTTGGGGCAGGAGACCCAGTACTTC.

V is TRBV20-1 and J is TRBJ2-1; TRBD2 is a possible D gene (6 bases). V was trimmed by 2 bases and J by 8 bases, leaving 10 bases between them. This CDR3 comprises 12 residues. The V gene's germline CDR1 is DFQATT and CDR2 SNEGSKA (reference sequence). In DNA, the CDR3 is TGCAGTGCTAGAAGACTAGTCTATGAGCAGTTCTTC. Encoded protein: CSARRLVYEQFF.

This clonotype has a handful of counts. V and J are TRBV10-3 and TRBJ2-7, with D unresolved. V lost 0 bases to trimming and J lost 3 bases, with 6 bases between them. CDR3 length: 13 residues. Germline V gives CDR1 ENHRY, CDR2 SYGVKD. CDR3 loop: CAISESQDYEQYF. In DNA, the CDR3 is TGTGCCATCAGTGAGTCCCAGGACTACGAGCAGTACTTC.

This clonotype came up a few times. The rearrangement uses TRBV20-1 and TRBJ1-1; 7 bases align to TRBD1. Germline V lookup: CDR1 DFQATT, CDR2 SNEGSKA (reference sequence). The CDR3 runs 15 residues. After removal of 2 bases from V and 5 bases from J, the junction contained 11 bases not matched to a gene. For the CDR3, the DNA is TGCAGTGCTAGACCGCGCAGGGGGGCAGGAACTGAAGCTTTCTTT. As protein: CSARPRRGAGTEAFF.

This clonotype showed up many times. The chain employs TRBV14 and TRBJ1-2, with 8 bases that match TRBD1. Germline loops: CDR1 SGHDN, CDR2 FVKESK. Trimming took 4 bases from V and 11 from J; bases not matched to a gene: 9. The CDR3 consists of 13 residues. Here the CDR3 reads CASSPGQGGGYTF. The DNA of the CDR3 is TGTGCCAGCAGCCCCGGACAGGGTGGTGGTTACACCTTC.

This clonotype was detected ten times or more. This chain links TRBV4-3 with TRBJ1-6, with a weak D call TRBD1 (6 bases). The length of the CDR3 is 15 residues. The ends were cut back, 0 bases at V and 4 bases at J, with 7 bases in the middle. Germline CDR1 reads LGHNA; CDR2 reads YSLEER. As DNA, the CDR3 is TGCGCCAGCAGCCAAGATACAGGGTATAATTCACCCCTCCACTTT. This codes for CASSQDTGYNSPLHF.

V and J are TRBV27 and TRBJ2-5; D unclear. CDR1 MNHEY and CDR2 SMNVEV come from the germline V gene (reference sequence). The CDR3 is 14 residues long. Trimming stripped 6 bases from V and 1 base from J, with 12 bases between. The CDR3 DNA is TGTGCCAGCAGGAGACTCTCTGCCCAAGAGACCCAGTACTTC. It encodes CASRRLSAQETQYF.

This clonotype was counted at least ten times. The V call is TRBV7-6, the J call TRBJ1-2, with TRBD1 identical over 8 bases. The length of the CDR3 is 12 residues. V was clipped by 5 bases and J by 6 bases; unmatched bases: 2. Germline CDR1 and CDR2: SGHVS and FNYEAQ. CDR3 sequence (DNA): TGTGCCAGCAGCCCAGGGGGCGATGGCTACACCTTC. Translation: CASSPGGDGYTF.

This clonotype has a count of ten or more. The rearrangement uses TRBV6-5 and TRBJ1-5; no reliable D call. This CDR3 comprises 15 residues. Trimming stripped 0 bases from V and 3 bases from J, with 9 bases between. CDR1 and CDR2 (germline): MNHEY, SVGAGI. The CDR3 is CASSYSNGLNQPQHF. For the CDR3, the DNA is TGTGCCAGCAGTTACTCGAATGGGCTCAATCAGCCCCAGCATTTT.